This section outlines one T cell receptor (beta chain) sequence together with its context. The target antigen is unknown. One end of the junction does not line up with germline, which may come from a read error. Germline values: CDR1 LGHNA, CDR2 YSLEER. This CDR3 comprises 16 residues. The sample belongs to a study of cytomegalovirus exposure and HLA in healthy donors. At the level of the study: Unique TCRs from HLA-typed donors, 75 million to 100 million of them, were held in an early data release. Whole-study findings and limits: Confirmation in vitro established that a few CMV-associated chains were specific for CMV antigens.

PCR amplification relied on 60 Vbeta primers (plus 13 Jbeta primers). Assay used: immunoSEQ multiplex PCR; TCRdb lists only in-frame clones, some missing. Of around 150,000 clones in the sample, roughly a tenth were seen once. The source is a male donor in good health and CMV-seronegative. The chain recombines TRBV4-3 with TRBJ2-2; 7 positions match TRBD2. Sequenced: PBMCs. This CDR3 is CASGQDGLGAGGELFF. The CDR3 DNA follows: TGCGCCAGCGGCCAAGACGGACTAGGTGCCGGCGGGGAGCTGTTTTTT.